These T cell receptor beta chains were read from a single sample in a study of cytomegalovirus exposure and HLA in healthy donors. The protocol was immunoSEQ multiplex PCR, while the TCRdb copy is restricted to in-frame clones and leaves out a portion. The sample is made up of 100,000 to 150,000 clones, and the top ten hold roughly 1.7% of it. The sequencing input was PBMCs. These receptors originate from a middle-aged woman in good health and CMV-seropositive. Both conserved end residues are part of each CDR3. The order of the fields is V gene, D gene, J gene, CDR3 DNA, CDR3 protein. A D gene is named only where the DNA matches it firmly.

TRBV5-1	TRBD1	TRBJ1-3	TGCGCCAGCAGCTTGTTGGGACAGGAAAACACCATATATTTT	CASSLLGQENTIYF
TRBV5-1	TRBD2	TRBJ2-3	TGCGCCAGCAGCTTGGCCGTAATAGCGGGAGGGCCAAGGACAGATACGCAGTATTTT	CASSLAVIAGGPRTDTQYF
TRBV7-2	.	TRBJ2-2	TGTGCCAGCAGCTTCCTAGGGGTCACCGGGGAGCTGTTTTTT	CASSFLGVTGELFF
TRBV9	TRBD2	TRBJ2-3	TGTGCCAGCAGCGTCCCCGGGACTAGCGGGAGCCCAGATACGCAGTATTTT	CASSVPGTSGSPDTQYF
TRBV19	.	TRBJ2-3	TGTGCCAGTAGTGTACTGAACACAGATACGCAGTATTTT	CASSVLNTDTQYF
TRBV6-1	.	TRBJ2-6	TGTGCCAGCAGTGGCCCGGGGAGCTCTGGGGCCAACGTCCTGACTTTC	CASSGPGSSGANVLTF
TRBV11-1	TRBD2	TRBJ2-7	TGTGCCAGCAGCCTCGGGAGGAGGAGCTCCTACGAGCAGTACTTC	CASSLGRRSSYEQYF
TRBV30	.	TRBJ1-6	TGTGCCTGGAAGCGGTTGATTTATAATTCACCCCTCCACTTT	CAWKRLIYNSPLHF
TRBV27	TRBD2	TRBJ2-1	TGTGCCAGCAGTTTAACAGGACTAGCGGGTCCTGCCTACAATGAGCAGTTCTTC	CASSLTGLAGPAYNEQFF
TRBV28	TRBD1	TRBJ1-5	TGTGCCAGCAGAAAGGGACAGGCGCATAGCAATCAGCCCCAGCATTTT	CASRKGQAHSNQPQHF
TRBV7-7	.	TRBJ1-5	TGTGCTAGCAGCCTCAGGATGGGCCAGCCCCAGCATTTT	CASSLRMGQPQHF
TRBV2	.	TRBJ2-3	TGTGCCAGCAGTGAAACCGCAATCAGAGATACGCAGTATTTT	CASSETAIRDTQYF
TRBV28	TRBD1	TRBJ1-1	TGTGCCAGCAGTCTACCTCGACAGGGGGCAGGCACTGAAGCTTTCTTT	CASSLPRQGAGTEAFF
TRBV6-5	TRBD2	TRBJ2-7	TGTGCCAGCAGTTGGGGACTAGCGGGAGAGGAACCGTACTTC	CASSWGLAGEEPYF
TRBV5-6	.	TRBJ2-5	TGTGCCAGCAGCTTAATGGGCAGGGGTCAAGAGACCCAGTACTTC	CASSLMGRGQETQYF
TRBV4-2	TRBD2	TRBJ2-1	TGTGCCAGCAGCCCGACTCCTAGGCGGGAGGGCCTAAATGAGCAGTTCTTC	CASSPTPRREGLNEQFF
TRBV4-1	.	TRBJ2-7	TGCGCCAGCAGCCAGGCCCAAACATTCCCCTACGAGCAGTACTTC	CASSQAQTFPYEQYF